The T cell receptor beta chain under discussion was sequenced for a study of T cells after yellow fever vaccination. Background on the study: Preparation of fractions with low cell numbers was performed using SMART-Seq v4 Ultra Low Input. General study findings and limits: The study re-detected most primary-vaccination clones after the booster (96% CD4, roughly 85% CD8). By day 5 rather than day 15, the secondary response had peaked, though it was weaker.

Germline assignment: CDR1 LGHNA and CDR2 YNFKEQ. The CDR3 extends over 15 amino acids. The germline V and J ends were trimmed by 0 bases and 3 bases, with 12 bases remaining between them. As regards this clonotype: What it recognizes is unknown.

In making TCR cDNA, 5'RACE template switching added a universal primer site and UMIs to it. TCRdb redid the calling of the 5' RACE reads with MiXCR, one entry per CDR3 protein. The data hold fewer than 350,000 distinct CDR3 sequences, with approximately 4% observed a single time. The sample in question was PBMCs, obtained 15 days after the yellow fever booster vaccination. The clonotype comes from a young man who received the YFV17D yellow fever vaccine. This rearrangement joins TRBV4-2 to TRBJ2-7; TRBD2 is a possible D gene (6 bases). CDR3: CASSQEGRGGYEQYF. CDR3 DNA: TGTGCCAGCAGCCAAGAAGGGCGGGGCGGCTACGAGCAGTACTTC.